Listed below are T cell receptor beta chains from one sample, sequenced in a study of T cell responses to AZD1222 COVID-19 vaccine. Profiled with immunoSEQ multiplex PCR; TCRdb holds only in-frame clones, not every one. The profile shows 250,000 to 300,000 clones, approximately 94% of them singletons. The source was peripheral blood, collected 28 days after the second AZD1222 dose. The source is an adult who received the AZD1222 COVID-19 vaccine. The CDR3 runs from the conserved cysteine through the conserved F or W. A D gene is named only where the DNA matches it firmly. Some rows mark clone size as missing; the rest say once, few, many or name a class of expanded clone.

J gene	V gene	D gene	clone size	CDR3 protein	CDR3 DNA
TRBJ1-4	TRBV18	.	.	CASSDTTRGEKLFF	TGTGCCAGCTCGGACACCACTCGGGGGGAAAAACTGTTTTTT
TRBJ2-3	TRBV9	.	.	CASSQGGTTITDTQYF	TGTGCCAGCAGCCAGGGGGGGACTACAATCACAGATACGCAGTATTTT
TRBJ1-2	TRBV28	.	once	CASGLWASSGYTF	TGTGCCAGCGGTCTTTGGGCCAGCAGTGGCTACACCTTC
TRBJ1-2	TRBV7-2	.	.	CASSPGQIYGYTF	TGTGCCAGCAGCCCCGGACAGATCTATGGCTACACCTTC
TRBJ2-6	TRBV30	.	.	CAWDREAGANVLTF	TGTGCCTGGGACAGGGAGGCTGGGGCCAACGTCCTGACTTTC
TRBJ2-7	TRBV30	.	once	CAWSVGGATYEQYF	TGTGCCTGGAGTGTAGGAGGGGCAACCTACGAGCAGTACTTC
TRBJ1-2	TRBV5-4	.	.	CASSLAGVGYGYTF	TGTGCCAGCAGCTTGGCGGGGGTGGGCTATGGCTACACCTTC
TRBJ1-6	TRBV27	TRBD1	.	CASSQGAYNSPLHF	TGTGCCAGCAGTCAGGGGGCATATAATTCACCCCTCCACTTT
TRBJ2-1	TRBV29-1	.	once	CSVEARSSYNEQFF	TGCAGCGTTGAAGCCCGGAGCTCCTACAATGAGCAGTTCTTC
TRBJ1-4	TRBV28	TRBD1	.	CASSVIQGSGEKLFF	TGTGCCAGCAGCGTTATACAGGGGAGTGGAGAAAAACTGTTTTTT
TRBJ1-6	TRBV12-3/TRBV12-4	.	.	CASSLRGQTPLHF	TGTGCCAGCAGTTTGCGGGGGCAGACCCCCCTCCACTTT
TRBJ1-1	TRBV29-1	TRBD1	.	CSVRAGTANTEAFF	TGCAGCGTGAGAGCCGGGACAGCGAACACTGAAGCTTTCTTT
TRBJ1-1	TRBV11-2	.	.	CASSLHFTESTEAFF	TGTGCCAGCAGCTTACACTTTACTGAGAGCACTGAAGCTTTCTTT
TRBJ1-5	TRBV19	.	.	CASNSGQLHRQPQHF	TGTGCCAGTAATTCAGGGCAGCTCCATCGGCAGCCCCAGCATTTT
TRBJ2-1	TRBV5-5	.	once	CASSSRGHGFDNEQFF	TGTGCCAGCAGCTCTAGGGGACACGGGTTCGACAATGAGCAGTTCTTC
TRBJ1-1	TRBV5-1	TRBD1	.	CASRDGQGANTEAFF	TGCGCCAGCAGAGATGGACAGGGGGCGAACACTGAAGCTTTCTTT
TRBJ1-1	TRBV20-1	TRBD1	.	CSASRDRVESTEAFF	TGCAGTGCTAGTCGGGACAGGGTGGAAAGCACTGAAGCTTTCTTT
TRBJ2-3	TRBV5-1	.	once	CASSLWGGISTDTQYF	TGCGCCAGCAGCTTATGGGGTGGGATTAGCACAGATACGCAGTATTTT
TRBJ1-1	TRBV19	.	.	CASSPLPGLLMNTEAFF	TGTGCCAGTAGTCCTCTGCCAGGGTTATTAATGAACACTGAAGCTTTCTTT
TRBJ2-2	TRBV7-8	.	.	CASSPALNTGELFF	TGTGCCAGCAGCCCGGCCCTAAACACCGGGGAGCTGTTTTTT
TRBJ2-1	TRBV14	TRBD2	.	CASSPKRGTFDEQFF	TGTGCCAGCAGCCCGAAGCGGGGGACGTTTGATGAGCAGTTCTTC
TRBJ2-5	TRBV20-1	TRBD2	.	CSASGGGSQETQYF	TGCAGTGCTAGTGGGGGGGGGTCTCAAGAGACCCAGTACTTC
TRBJ2-7	TRBV7-9	.	.	CASSLGFRGADEQYF	TGTGCCAGCAGCTTAGGGTTTCGGGGGGCCGACGAGCAGTACTTC
TRBJ1-5	TRBV15	.	.	CATSRDFGGSQPQHF	TGTGCCACCAGCAGAGATTTCGGGGGGAGCCAGCCCCAGCATTTT
TRBJ1-3	TRBV15	.	.	CATSRSDSRSGNTIYF	TGTGCCACCAGCAGATCTGACAGTCGCTCTGGAAACACCATATATTTT
TRBJ2-7	TRBV18	TRBD2	.	CASSLSSGSGEQYF	TGTGCCAGCTCATTAAGTAGCGGGAGCGGCGAGCAGTACTTC
TRBJ2-1	TRBV6-4	.	.	CASPRGGNEQFF	TGTGCCAGCCCACGGGGAGGCAATGAGCAGTTCTTC
TRBJ1-2	TRBV28	.	.	CASRPTEYGYTF	TGTGCCAGCAGACCGACGGAATATGGCTACACCTTC
TRBJ2-2	TRBV28	.	.	CASSTGTPNTGELFF	TGTGCCAGCAGTACCGGGACTCCGAACACCGGGGAGCTGTTTTTT
TRBJ2-7	TRBV18	.	.	CASSPADEQYF	TGTGCCAGCTCACCAGCGGACGAGCAGTACTTC
TRBJ1-1	TRBV28	.	.	CASSSRRYRVEGTEAFF	TGTGCCAGCAGTTCCCGTCGTTACAGGGTGGAGGGCACTGAAGCTTTCTTT
TRBJ2-7	TRBV2	.	.	CASSAPGSSYEQYF	TGTGCCAGCAGTGCGCCAGGTAGCTCCTACGAGCAGTACTTC
TRBJ1-1	TRBV21-1	.	.	CASSKEDRAEAFF	TGTGCCAGCAGCAAAGAGGACAGGGCTGAAGCTTTCTTT
TRBJ2-7	TRBV7-8	TRBD1	.	CASSLGGSDRVEYEQYF	TGTGCCAGCAGCTTAGGTGGGTCGGACAGGGTGGAGTACGAGCAGTACTTC
TRBJ2-1	TRBV5-1	.	.	CASSPPGGADYNEQFF	TGCGCCAGCAGCCCCCCCGGGGGAGCCGACTACAATGAGCAGTTCTTC
TRBJ2-5	TRBV13	TRBD2	.	CASSPRVAGGLQETQYF	TGTGCCAGCAGCCCCAGGGTAGCGGGGGGACTCCAAGAGACCCAGTACTTC
TRBJ1-5	TRBV28	.	.	CASRPTGNNQPQHF	TGTGCCAGCAGACCAACAGGCAACAATCAGCCCCAGCATTTT
TRBJ2-7	TRBV19	TRBD1	.	CASSTWPGQGAHEQYF	TGTGCCAGTAGTACTTGGCCGGGACAGGGGGCCCACGAGCAGTACTTC
TRBJ2-7	TRBV10-3	.	.	CAISERDNSEQYF	TGTGCCATCAGTGAGCGAGACAATAGCGAGCAGTACTTC
TRBJ2-2	TRBV6-5	TRBD1	.	CASSSGTGVTGELFF	TGTGCCAGCAGTTCAGGGACAGGGGTAACCGGGGAGCTGTTTTTT
TRBJ1-1	TRBV5-1	.	.	CASSLISPPNTEAFF	TGCGCCAGCAGCCTTATCAGCCCTCCGAACACTGAAGCTTTCTTT
TRBJ2-3	TRBV10-1	TRBD1	.	CASSESIQGFRDTQYF	TGCGCCAGCAGTGAGTCGATACAGGGGTTTCGGGATACGCAGTATTTT
TRBJ2-5	TRBV2	.	.	CASSPGTRTETQYF	TGTGCCAGCAGTCCCGGGACTCGCACGGAGACCCAGTACTTC
TRBJ1-1	TRBV5-6	TRBD1	.	CASSWAGGTEAFF	TGTGCCAGCAGCTGGGCAGGGGGGACTGAAGCTTTCTTT
TRBJ1-2	TRBV9	.	few	CASSVVNNYGYTF	TGTGCCAGCAGCGTAGTAAATAACTATGGCTACACCTTC
TRBJ2-5	TRBV20-1	TRBD1	.	CSASRPGQKETQYF	TGCAGTGCCAGTAGACCGGGACAGAAAGAGACCCAGTACTTC
TRBJ1-6	TRBV21-1	.	.	CASSKGKSSYNSPLHF	TGTGCCAGCAGCAAAGGGAAAAGCTCCTATAATTCACCCCTCCACTTT
TRBJ1-2	TRBV5-1	.	.	CASSTEGRSWGYTF	TGCGCCAGCAGCACGGAGGGGCGGTCTTGGGGCTACACCTTC
TRBJ1-3	TRBV4-2	.	.	CASSQEQRDGNTIYF	TGTGCCAGCAGCCAAGAGCAAAGGGATGGAAACACCATATATTTT
TRBJ2-6	TRBV19	TRBD1	.	CASSPRDRMPSGANVLTF	TGTGCCAGTAGCCCCCGGGACAGGATGCCCTCTGGGGCCAACGTCCTGACTTTC